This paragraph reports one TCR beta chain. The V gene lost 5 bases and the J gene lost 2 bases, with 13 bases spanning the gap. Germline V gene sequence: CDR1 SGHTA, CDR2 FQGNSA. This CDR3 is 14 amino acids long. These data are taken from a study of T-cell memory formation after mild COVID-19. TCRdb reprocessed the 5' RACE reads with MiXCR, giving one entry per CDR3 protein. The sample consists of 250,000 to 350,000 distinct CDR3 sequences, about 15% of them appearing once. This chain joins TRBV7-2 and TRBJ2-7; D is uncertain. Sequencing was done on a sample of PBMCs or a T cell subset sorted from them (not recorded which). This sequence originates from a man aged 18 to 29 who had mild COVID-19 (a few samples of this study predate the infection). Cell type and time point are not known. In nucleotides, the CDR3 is TGTGCCAGCAGCCGCGTGGTGGACGCCTACGAGCAGTACGTC. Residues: CASSRVVDAYEQYV.